This TCR beta chain was recorded in a study of blood T cells in healthy people across ages. Findings of the study overall: TCR beta diversity correlated strongly with naive T cell percentage.

Turning to this clonotype: Antigen unknown.

A second PCR, run for about 7 to 11 cycles, used a sample-barcoded 5' primer plus a J-beta primer mix. TCRdb recomputed calls from the 5' RACE reads with MiXCR, one row per CDR3 protein. The table lists roughly 1.4 million distinct CDR3 sequences, around 55% of them singletons. The CDR3 has 13 residues. V was cut by 2 bases and J by 0 bases, with 4 bases left in between. The sample, 7.5 to 10 milliliters of peripheral blood, was drawn from each donor. Sequencing input: blood. The gene calls are TRBV12-3 or TRBV12-4 and TRBJ1-2; unclear D gene. The TCR sequence derives from a young man in good health. This CDR3 reads CASSLSTNYGYTF. In DNA form, the CDR3 reads TGTGCCAGCAGTTTAAGTACTAACTATGGCTACACCTTC.